This T cell receptor beta chain was identified during a study of cytomegalovirus exposure and HLA in healthy donors. Broader study findings: A list of around 150 TCR beta chains associated with cytomegalovirus was given.

A remark on this clone: The antigen is unknown.

V dropped 3 bases and J dropped 6; count of bases not matched to a gene: 7. Germline V gene lookup returns CDR1 MNHEY and CDR2 SMNVEV (reference sequence). This CDR3 contains 15 residues. The PCR used 60 Vbeta and 13 Jbeta primers. The method was immunoSEQ multiplex PCR; TCRdb's version includes in-frame clones alone and lacks a portion of them. The repertoire holds under 150,000 clones, with 81% as singletons. The genes are TRBV27 and TRBJ2-7, with 11 bases that match TRBD1. Material for sequencing was PBMCs. The sequence was obtained from a young man in good health and CMV-seronegative. The CDR3 loop is CASSLGQGGVGEQYF. The CDR3 DNA follows: TGTGCCAGCAGTTTGGGACAGGGGGGGGTGGGCGAGCAGTACTTC.